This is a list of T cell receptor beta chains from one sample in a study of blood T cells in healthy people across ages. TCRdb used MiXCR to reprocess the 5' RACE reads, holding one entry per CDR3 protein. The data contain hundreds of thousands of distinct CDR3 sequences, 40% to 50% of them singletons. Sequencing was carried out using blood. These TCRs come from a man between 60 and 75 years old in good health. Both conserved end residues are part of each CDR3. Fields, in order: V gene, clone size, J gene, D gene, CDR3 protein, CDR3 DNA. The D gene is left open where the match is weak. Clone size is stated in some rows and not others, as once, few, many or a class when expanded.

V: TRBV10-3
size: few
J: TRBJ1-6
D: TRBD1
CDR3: CAISEKDRVSDSPLHF
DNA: TGTGCCATCAGTGAGAAGGACAGGGTTTCCGATTCACCCCTCCACTTT

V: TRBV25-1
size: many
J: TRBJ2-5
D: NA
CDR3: CASSEPIRRGGHPRETQYF
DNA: TGTGCCAGCAGTGAGCCGATCCGGAGGGGTGGGCACCCAAGAGAGACCCAGTACTTC

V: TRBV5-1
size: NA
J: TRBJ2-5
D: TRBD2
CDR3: CASSLEVGGIGETQYF
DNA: TGCGCCAGCAGCTTGGAAGTGGGGGGGATCGGAGAGACCCAGTACTTC

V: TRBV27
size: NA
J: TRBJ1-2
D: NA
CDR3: CASSLSGAPLRIYGYTF
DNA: TGTGCCAGCAGTTTATCAGGGGCTCCCCTTCGGATCTATGGCTACACCTTC

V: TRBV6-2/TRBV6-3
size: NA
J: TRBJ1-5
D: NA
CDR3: CATSFGPNQPQHF
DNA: TGTGCCACCTCGTTCGGACCCAATCAGCCCCAGCATTTT

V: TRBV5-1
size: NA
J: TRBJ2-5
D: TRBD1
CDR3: CASSGGTTGGETQYF
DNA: TGCGCCAGCAGCGGGGGAACTACAGGGGGAGAGACCCAGTACTTC

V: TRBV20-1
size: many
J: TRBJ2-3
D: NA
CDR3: CSALAGSTSTDTQYF
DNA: TGCAGTGCCCTCGCGGGCTCCACTAGCACAGATACGCAGTATTTT

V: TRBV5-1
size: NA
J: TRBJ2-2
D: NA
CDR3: CASSLDSSTGELFF
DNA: TGCGCCAGCAGCCTAGACTCCAGCACCGGGGAGCTGTTTTTT

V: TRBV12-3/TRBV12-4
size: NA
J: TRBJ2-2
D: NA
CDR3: CASSATTSIGELFF
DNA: TGTGCCAGCAGTGCCACTACTAGCATCGGGGAGCTGTTTTTT

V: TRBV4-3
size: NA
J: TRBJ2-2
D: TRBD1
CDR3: CASSQGQGANTGELFF
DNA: TGCGCCAGCAGCCAAGGACAGGGGGCCAACACCGGGGAGCTGTTTTTT

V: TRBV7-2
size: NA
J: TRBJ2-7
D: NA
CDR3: CASTSPGAYEQYF
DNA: TGTGCCAGCACTTCCCCCGGCGCCTACGAGCAGTACTTC

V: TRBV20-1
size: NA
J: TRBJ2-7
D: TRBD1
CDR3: CSATGTGLYEQYF
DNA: TGCAGTGCTACAGGGACAGGGCTCTACGAGCAGTACTTC

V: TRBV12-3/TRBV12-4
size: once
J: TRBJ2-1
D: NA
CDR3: CASTPLDEQFF
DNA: TGTGCCAGCACCCCGTTGGATGAGCAGTTCTTC

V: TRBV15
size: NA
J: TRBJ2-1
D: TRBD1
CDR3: CATSGRDRVDNEQFF
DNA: TGTGCCACCAGCGGCCGGGACAGGGTGGACAATGAGCAGTTCTTC

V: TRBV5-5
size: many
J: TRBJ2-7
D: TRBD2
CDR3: CASSTGTSILRQYF
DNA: TGTGCCAGCAGCACCGGGACTAGCATATTACGGCAGTACTTC

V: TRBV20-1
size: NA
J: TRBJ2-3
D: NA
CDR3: CSATVGAANTDTQYF
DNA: TGCAGTGCCACGGTCGGGGCCGCGAACACAGATACGCAGTATTTT

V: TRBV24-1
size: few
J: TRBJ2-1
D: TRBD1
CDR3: CATSSLGQAYNEQFF
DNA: TGTGCCACCAGCTCCTTGGGACAGGCCTACAATGAGCAGTTCTTC

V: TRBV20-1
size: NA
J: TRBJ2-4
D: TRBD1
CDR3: CSARGTGYIAKNIQYF
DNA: TGCAGTGCTAGGGGGACAGGTTACATAGCCAAAAACATTCAGTACTTC

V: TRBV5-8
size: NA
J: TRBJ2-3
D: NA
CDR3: CASSYGTWGTDTQYF
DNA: TGTGCCAGCAGCTATGGGACTTGGGGCACAGATACGCAGTATTTT

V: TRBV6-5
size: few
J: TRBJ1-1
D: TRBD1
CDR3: CASSWTGRRTEAFF
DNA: TGTGCCAGCAGTTGGACAGGGCGGAGGACTGAAGCTTTCTTT

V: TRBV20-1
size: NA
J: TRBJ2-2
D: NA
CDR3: CSATLAGGTGELFF
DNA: TGCAGTGCCACGCTTGCCGGGGGCACCGGGGAGCTGTTTTTT

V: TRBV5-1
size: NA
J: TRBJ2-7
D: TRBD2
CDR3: CASALAGGLSYEQYF
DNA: TGCGCCAGCGCCTTGGCGGGGGGGCTATCCTACGAGCAGTACTTC

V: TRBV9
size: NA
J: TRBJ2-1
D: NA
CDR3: CASSVAQSGVSSSYNEQFF
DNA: TGTGCCAGCAGCGTAGCGCAGTCCGGGGTATCCAGCTCCTACAATGAGCAGTTCTTC

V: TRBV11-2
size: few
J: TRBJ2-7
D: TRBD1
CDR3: CASSRQGQARYEQYF
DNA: TGTGCCAGCAGCCGCCAGGGACAGGCTAGGTACGAGCAGTACTTC

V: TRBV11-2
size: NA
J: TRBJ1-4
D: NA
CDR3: CASRNPNEKLFF
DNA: TGTGCCAGCCGGAACCCTAATGAAAAACTGTTTTTT

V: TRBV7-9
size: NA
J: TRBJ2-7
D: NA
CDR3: CASSLVVGAEQYF
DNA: TGTGCCAGCAGCTTAGTAGTAGGGGCCGAGCAGTACTTC

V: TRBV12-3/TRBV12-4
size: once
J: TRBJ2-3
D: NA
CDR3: CASSLQISTDAQYF
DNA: TGTGCCAGCAGTTTACAGATTAGCACAGATGCGCAGTATTTT

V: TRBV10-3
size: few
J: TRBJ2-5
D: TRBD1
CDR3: CAIPFGGQVHKEETQYF
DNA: TGTGCCATCCCGTTCGGTGGACAGGTTCATAAGGAGGAGACCCAGTACTTC

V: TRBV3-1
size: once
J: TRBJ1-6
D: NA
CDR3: CASSQGGAPLHF
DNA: TGTGCCAGCAGCCAAGGAGGGGCACCCCTCCACTTT

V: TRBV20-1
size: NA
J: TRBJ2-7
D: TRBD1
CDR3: CSGAGGSCEQYF
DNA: TGCAGTGGGGCAGGGGGCTCCTGCGAGCAGTACTTC